A selection of T cell receptor beta chains follows, all from one sample in a study of vaccination and CD4 T cells after COVID-19. Their specific antigens are unknown. From the PCR reads, TCRdb called clonotypes with MiXCR, one entry per CDR3 protein. Of over 14,000 distinct CDR3 sequences listed, under 65% were seen once; the top ten hold 6% to 9%. The specimen was CD4+ T cells from blood, cultured in vitro. Every receptor here comes from a human donor who had recovered from COVID-19. Each CDR3 is given with its conserved first and last residue. A D gene is named only where the DNA matches it firmly. Clone sizes are given selectively: once, few, many, or a class where the clone is expanded.

cdr3_nt cdr3_aa j_call clone_size d_call v_call
TGCGCCAGCAGCTTGGGGACAGGGCCAGATACGCAGTATTTT CASSLGTGPDTQYF TRBJ2-3 - TRBD1 TRBV5-1
TGTGCCACCACAGGGACAGGGGGCGCGAGAACCGGGGAGCTGTTTTTT CATTGTGGARTGELFF TRBJ2-2 - TRBD1 TRBV12-3/TRBV12-4
TGTGCCAGCAGTGTACGCGGGGAGACCCAGTACTTC CASSVRGETQYF TRBJ2-5 - - TRBV2
TGCGCCAGCAGCTTGGCCTTTTCCCCAGAACCGAACACTGAAGCTTTCTTT CASSLAFSPEPNTEAFF TRBJ1-1 - - TRBV5-1
TGTGCCAGCTCAGGGCATATGAACACTGAAGCTTTCTTT CASSGHMNTEAFF TRBJ1-1 - - TRBV18
TGTGCCAGCAGCCCGACTAGCGGGAGGGCCAGGACCGGGGAGCTGTTTTTT CASSPTSGRARTGELFF TRBJ2-2 - TRBD2 TRBV7-2
TGCGCCAGCAGCCAAGTCCCCCGAATACCTAATTCACCCCTCCACTTT CASSQVPRIPNSPLHF TRBJ1-6 - - TRBV4-1
TGTGCCAGCAGCCGCGGCCCGGGGAACACTGAAGCTTTCTTT CASSRGPGNTEAFF TRBJ1-1 few - TRBV7-9
TGTGCCAGCAGTGACTCTGAACTTGCACCCCTCCACTTT CASSDSELAPLHF TRBJ1-6 - - TRBV6-2/TRBV6-3
TGTGCCAGCAGTTCCGCCTACAATGAGCAGTTCTTC CASSSAYNEQFF TRBJ2-1 - - TRBV28
TGTGCCAGCAGTACTACGTCCCGGGAAGCTTTCTTT CASSTTSREAFF TRBJ1-1 - - TRBV6-1
TGTGCCAGCAGTTTATTCCCCGGGGGTTCCGGTACGGGAGAAGCTTTCTTT CASSLFPGGSGTGEAFF TRBJ1-1 - - TRBV27
TGTGCCAGCAGCAATTATTTAGGGAACACTGAAGCTTTCTTT CASSNYLGNTEAFF TRBJ1-1 few - TRBV7-2
TGCAGTGCTAGAGATACCGGACAGACAATCTATGGCTACACCTTC CSARDTGQTIYGYTF TRBJ1-2 few - TRBV20-1
TGTGCCAGCAGTTTAGAGGGGGCCGGAGGCTACACCTTC CASSLEGAGGYTF TRBJ1-2 - TRBD1 TRBV27
TGTGCCAGCAGCGCCCAGAAGGGGGCCAGGTCGTGGGAGCAGTACTTC CASSAQKGARSWEQYF TRBJ2-7 - TRBD1 TRBV9
TGTGCCAGCAGTGAAATGGAGACCACTGAAGCTTTCTTT CASSEMETTEAFF TRBJ1-1 - - TRBV6-4
TGTGCCAGCAGCTTAGGACTCGACTATTTGACCGGGGAGCTGTTTTTT CASSLGLDYLTGELFF TRBJ2-2 - - TRBV9
TGTGCCAGCAGCCCCCAGGGGAACTATGGCTACACCTTC CASSPQGNYGYTF TRBJ1-2 - - TRBV14
TGTGCCAGCAGTTTGAGGGCGTTCTACAATGAGCAGTTCTTC CASSLRAFYNEQFF TRBJ2-1 few - TRBV27
TGTGCCAGCAGTTCCGGACAGGGGGACTATGGCTACACCTTC CASSSGQGDYGYTF TRBJ1-2 - TRBD1 TRBV28
TGTGCCAGCAGCTTAGAACAGGGCTACGAGCAGTACTTC CASSLEQGYEQYF TRBJ2-7 - - TRBV7-8
TGCGCCAGCAGCTGGACTCCGGGGTCAGAGACCCAGTACTTC CASSWTPGSETQYF TRBJ2-5 - - TRBV5-1
TGTGCCAGCAGTGGAGCGGAAACGGGAAAACTGTTTTTT CASSGAETGKLFF TRBJ1-4 - - TRBV28
TGTGCCAGCAGTTTTCTACAGGGTGGCTACACCTTC CASSFLQGGYTF TRBJ1-2 - - TRBV28
TGTGCCAGCTCACCCCCGACTGTGGATGAGACCCAGTACTTC CASSPPTVDETQYF TRBJ2-5 once - TRBV18
TGTGCCAGCTCCAGCGGTCGTACGCAGTATTTT CASSSGRTQYF TRBJ2-3 - - TRBV6-1
TGTGCCAGCAGTGAGAGCGGAACTAGCACGGATACGCAGTATTTT CASSESGTSTDTQYF TRBJ2-3 - - TRBV6-4
TGTGCCACCGGGGGACAGGGGGGAATTCAGCCCCAGCATTTT CATGGQGGIQPQHF TRBJ1-5 - TRBD1 TRBV10-3
TGTGCCAGCAGTTACTTGGCCCAAGGGGGGACGGCTAATGAAAAACTGTTTTTT CASSYLAQGGTANEKLFF TRBJ1-4 once - TRBV6-5
TGTGCCAGCAGTAAACCCGACAAGCCGAGCCAGCATTTT CASSKPDKPSQHF TRBJ1-5 - - TRBV6-1
TGTGCCAGCAGCTTAGTCGCTGGACAGGGGGCAGAAAAACTGTTTTTT CASSLVAGQGAEKLFF TRBJ1-4 - TRBD1 TRBV7-2
TGCGCCAGCAGCTTGCAAAGCGGGAGGGGATCCTACGAGCAGTACTTC CASSLQSGRGSYEQYF TRBJ2-7 few TRBD2 TRBV5-1
TGCAGTGCTAGTATGGAGGGTAAACCCCTCCACTTT CSASMEGKPLHF TRBJ1-6 - - TRBV20-1
TGTGCCAGCAGTCCCCGCGTGGAGGGGCGGCAGCCCCAGCATTTT CASSPRVEGRQPQHF TRBJ1-5 - - TRBV6-1
TGTGCCAGCAGCCTCTACGAGGAAGCTTTCTTT CASSLYEEAFF TRBJ1-1 - - TRBV11-2
TGTGCCAGCAGCATAACCTTCGGGACATCCTACGAGCAGTACTTC CASSITFGTSYEQYF TRBJ2-7 - - TRBV7-9
TGTGCCAGCAGGCAGCAGGAGGGCACTGAAGCTTTCTTT CASRQQEGTEAFF TRBJ1-1 few - TRBV2
TGTGCCAGCAGTCGTCGACTAGCGGCCAGGAGGATCCCCTACAATGAGCAGTTCTTC CASSRRLAARRIPYNEQFF TRBJ2-1 - TRBD2 TRBV27
TGTGCCAGCAGCACCCCCCGGGACAGGGACGGCTACACCTTC CASSTPRDRDGYTF TRBJ1-2 - TRBD1 TRBV28
TGCGCCAGCAGCCAAGTCGGGGTAGCGGGAAGGGATGAGCAGTTCTTC CASSQVGVAGRDEQFF TRBJ2-1 - TRBD2 TRBV4-1
TGTGCCAGCAGCCTCGGACTAGCGGGCCAGACCGGGGAGCTGTTTTTT CASSLGLAGQTGELFF TRBJ2-2 - TRBD2 TRBV11-2
TGTGCCAGCAGTGAAAAGCTGAAGAACACTGAAGCTTTCTTT CASSEKLKNTEAFF TRBJ1-1 - - TRBV6-1
TGTGCCAGCAAGTTGGGCCCGGGAGGGACCAACGTCCTGACTTTC CASKLGPGGTNVLTF TRBJ2-6 - TRBD2 TRBV6-1
TGTGCCAGCAGTCCCCCGGATCTGAACACTGAAGCTTTCTTT CASSPPDLNTEAFF TRBJ1-1 - - TRBV28
TGCAGCGTTCTTATCCGGGACAGGGGGCCCGGGGAGTATCAGCCCCAGCATTTT CSVLIRDRGPGEYQPQHF TRBJ1-5 - TRBD1 TRBV29-1
TGTGCCAGCAGCTTAGATCTCGCGGGAAGCACCGGGGAGCTGTTTTTT CASSLDLAGSTGELFF TRBJ2-2 - - TRBV11-2
TGTGCCAGTAGTACCGGACAGGGCGCCTACGAGCAGTACTTC CASSTGQGAYEQYF TRBJ2-7 few TRBD1 TRBV19